There are many counts of the clone carrying this T cell receptor (beta chain). Its antigen is as yet unknown. Patients were aged 18 to 65, had disease duration under 2 months, and had newly diagnosed hyperthyroidism. Patients showing uncontrolled infection, other autoimmune disease, pregnancy or lactation were ineligible. The CDR3 totals 16 residues. V dropped 5 bases and J dropped 2; count of bases not matched to a gene: 11. Looked up from germline, CDR1 is SGHAT and CDR2 is FQNNGV. The data were obtained in a study of T cells in Graves' hyperthyroidism and ophthalmopathy. RNA transcripts served as the template for amplifying TCR beta CDR3 regions. TCR CDR3 underwent first-round RT-PCR with the HTBI primer set. TCRdb reprocessed the multiplex PCR reads with MiXCR, giving one entry per CDR3 protein. In the table there are some 740,000 distinct CDR3 sequences, 11% to 15% of which are singletons. Study results and caveats: The model identified upcoming ophthalmopathy a median about six months ahead of onset. Most thyroid clonotypes expanded above 0.001 appeared in blood too.

This chain links TRBV11-2 with TRBJ2-7; 8 bases align to TRBD2. Input material: blood. This receptor was taken from a woman aged 18 to 35 with Graves' hyperthyroidism. CDR3 amino acids: CASSPIRREGTYEQYF. DNA for the CDR3: TGTGCCAGCAGCCCGATTCGCCGGGAGGGGACCTACGAGCAGTACTTC. Looking up the rest from reference TRBV11-2 and TRBJ2-7 gives the full variable domain: EAGVAQSPRYKIIEKRQSVAFWCNPISGHATLYWYQQILGQGPKLLIQFQNNGVVDDSQLPKDRFSAERLKGVDSTLKIQPAKLEDSAVYLCASSPIRREGTYEQYFGPGTRLTVT.